These 24 T cell receptor beta chains originate from one sample sequenced in a study of OX40 agonist ivuxolimab in advanced cancers. TCRdb's table, derived via immunoSEQ multiplex PCR, lists solely in-frame clones and lacks some. The table lists 50,000 to 65,000 clones, roughly 85% of them singletons. The sample consisted of CD4+ or CD8+ T cells sorted from blood, taken in a trial of the OX40 agonist ivuxolimab. Source of these receptors: an adult with an advanced solid tumor such as melanoma, head and neck, liver or kidney cancer.

The rearrangement links TRBV19 to TRBJ2-3; 14 bases agree with TRBD2. The junction had 4 bases not matched to a gene; V was cut back by 4 bases and J by 1 base. CDR3 length: 17 amino acids. In germline, CDR1 is LNHDA, CDR2 SQIVND (reference sequence). Here the CDR3 DNA reads TGTGCCAGTAGTAGGACTAGCGGGAGGACTGGCACAGATACGCAGTATTTT. As protein: CASSRTSGRTGTDTQYF.

The chain is built from TRBV21-1 and TRBJ1-1. TRBV21-1 is reported as a pseudogene. This CDR3 region has 18 residues. The CDR3 loop reads CASSKGTKRSRPNTEAFF. As DNA, the CDR3 is TGTGCCAGCAGCAAAGGGACCAAGAGGAGCAGGCCGAACACTGAAGCTTTCTTT.

The chain has TRBV4-1 and TRBJ2-5; D tentatively fits TRBD1 or TRBD2 (6 bases each). Trimming took 0 bases from V and 7 from J, leaving 21 bases between them. Per germline, CDR1 MGHRA and CDR2 YSYEKL. The CDR3 runs 17 residues. The CDR3 DNA reads as TGCGCCAGCAGCCAAGATTCTGAGCGGTCCGGGGGCGCGACCCAGTACTTC. This sequence encodes CASSQDSERSGGATQYF.

The CDR3 sequence: CASSQRLGTEAFF. The CDR3 bases are TGTGCCAGCAGCCAACGTCTGGGCACTGAAGCTTTCTTT. The chain joins TRBV7-2 to TRBJ1-1, with D uncertain. The CDR3 loop spans 13 amino acids. Germline V gene sequence: CDR1 SGHTA, CDR2 FQGNSA. V lost 5 bases to trimming and J lost 4 bases, with 11 bases between them.

This clone has ten or more counts. The CDR3 loop reads CASRTGLYGYTF. The CDR3 region has the DNA TGTGCCAGTAGGACAGGCTTGTATGGCTACACCTTC. The chain employs TRBV19 and TRBJ1-2, with D perhaps matching TRBD1 (6 bases). There are 12 residues in the CDR3. V gave up 6 bases and J gave up 5 bases, with 10 bases separating them. Germline V gene lookup returns CDR1 LNHDA and CDR2 SQIVND (reference sequence). Variable domain in full (rest from reference TRBV19 and TRBJ1-2): DGGITQSPKYLFRKEGQNVTLSCEQNLNHDAMYWYRQDPGQGLRLIYYSQIVNDFQKGDIAEGYSVSREKKESFPLTVTSAQKNPTAFYLCASRTGLYGYTFGSGTRLTVV.

J is TRBJ1-5 and V is TRBV19, with D unclear. CDR1 is LNHDA and CDR2 is SQIVND in the germline V gene (reference sequence). Trimming shortened V by 6 bases and J by 5 bases, and 14 bases separated the two germline ends. The CDR3 extends over 14 amino acids. CDR3 bases: TGTGCCAGTAGCCCTGGGTGGGGTGATCAGCCCCAGCATTTT. Translated: CASSPGWGDQPQHF.

V is TRBV7-9 and J is TRBJ1-1; no firm D call. Germline assignment: CDR1 SEHNR and CDR2 FQNEAQ (reference sequence). Trimming took off 3 bases at V and 1 base at J, with 6 bases between the two ends. There are 13 residues in the CDR3. CDR3 sequence (DNA): TGTGCCAGCAGCTTGGTAGGGAACACTGAAGCTTTCTTT. Protein sequence: CASSLVGNTEAFF.

The genes are TRBV7-6 and TRBJ1-3; D not certain. The CDR3 totals 15 residues. CDR1 is SGHVS, CDR2 FNYEAQ, per germline. V dropped 5 bases and J dropped 4 bases, with 15 bases sitting between them. Here the CDR3 DNA reads TGTGCCAGCAGCCCCCGGACGGCGTTAGGAAACACCATATATTTT. Protein: CASSPRTALGNTIYF.

The rearrangement links TRBV2 to TRBJ2-7; no clear D gene. This CDR3 is built from 14 residues. Trimming removed 4 bases at V and 4 bases at J, with 14 bases between. Germline V CDR1 and CDR2: SNHLY, FYNNEI. CDR3 region: CASSAGLLQYEQYF. DNA for the CDR3: TGTGCCAGCAGTGCAGGCCTCCTACAGTACGAGCAGTACTTC.

By frequency in the sample, this clone is medium-sized. The V and J genes are TRBV6-1 and TRBJ2-1; the D gene is possibly TRBD2 (6 bases). Germline V lookup: CDR1 MNHNS, CDR2 SASEGT. Trimming shortened V by 3 bases and J by 6 bases, and 12 bases separated the two germline ends. The CDR3 contains 14 residues. For the CDR3, the DNA is TGTGCCAGCAGTGAGTCGGAGGGTGGCAATGAGCAGTTCTTC. It translates to CASSESEGGNEQFF.

This chain links TRBV19 with TRBJ2-1, with 11 bases aligning to TRBD2. The CDR3 is 16 residues long. CDR1 and CDR2 (germline): LNHDA, SQIVND (reference sequence). After removal of 4 bases from V and 4 bases from J, the junction contained 6 bases not matched to a gene. The CDR3 DNA follows: TGTGCCAGTAGTAATGCCGGACTAGCGGGTTACAATGAGCAGTTCTTC. Translating it yields CASSNAGLAGYNEQFF.

The CDR3 spells CASSFGQGHEQYF. Here the CDR3 DNA reads TGTGCCAGCAGCTTCGGACAGGGCCACGAGCAGTACTTC. V is TRBV7-6 and J is TRBJ2-7; TRBD1 matches 8 bases. The CDR3 is made up of 13 amino acids. Per the germline V gene, CDR1 is SGHVS and CDR2 is FNYEAQ. V was clipped by 3 bases and J by 5 bases; unmatched bases: 3.

This clone occurred once. The chain uses TRBV29-1 and TRBJ2-7; D might be TRBD2 (6 bases). Germline V lookup: CDR1 SQVTM, CDR2 ANQGSEA. Trimming shortened V by 5 bases and J by 3 bases, and 11 bases separated the two germline ends. The CDR3 has 12 amino acids. CDR3 nucleotide sequence: TGCAGCGTTATATACGGGGGCTACGAGCAGTACTTC. Its translation is CSVIYGGYEQYF.

This chain joins TRBV5-1 and TRBJ2-7, with 7 bases aligning to TRBD1. The germline CDR1 and CDR2 sequences are SGHRS and YFSETQ. The V segment lost 2 bases and the J segment 4 bases; nucleotides outside the gene matches: 12. CDR3 length equals 16 residues. The DNA for the CDR3 is TGCGCCAGCAGCTTTGATCCGGCCGGGACAGCGTACGAGCAGTACTTC. Translating it yields CASSFDPAGTAYEQYF. Supplemented by reference TRBV5-1 and TRBJ2-7, the full variable domain reads KAGVTQTPRYLIKTRGQQVTLSCSPISGHRSVSWYQQTPGQGLQFLFEYFSETQRNKGNFPGRFSGRQFSNSRSEMNVSTLELGDSALYLCASSFDPAGTAYEQYFGPGTRLTVT.

This chain's CDR3 is CASSLGTARGEQYF. The DNA of the CDR3 is TGTGCCAGCAGTTTGGGGACAGCGCGGGGCGAGCAGTACTTC. The chain is built from TRBV27 and TRBJ2-7; D perhaps matches TRBD1 (7 bases). This CDR3 spans 14 amino acids. Between the trimmed V and J ends, which lost 3 bases and 6 bases, there was a span of 15 bases. CDR1 MNHEY and CDR2 SMNVEV come from the germline V gene (reference sequence).

This clone was observed a handful of times. The chain is built from TRBV2 and TRBJ2-5; TRBD2 matches at 9 bases. Trimming at V came to 6 bases and at J to 4 bases, leaving 6 bases not matched to a gene. From germline, CDR1 is SNHLY and CDR2 FYNNEI. The CDR3 has 14 residues. CDR3 coding DNA: TGTGCCAGCAGGGTTGCGGGGGGGCCAGAGACCCAGTACTTC. This sequence encodes CASRVAGGPETQYF. Drawing the rest from reference TRBV2 and TRBJ2-5, the complete variable domain is EPEVTQTPSHQVTQMGQEVILRCVPISNHLYFYWYRQILGQKVEFLVSFYNNEISEKSEIFDDQFSVERPDGSNFTLKIRSTKLEDSAMYFCASRVAGGPETQYFGPGTRLLVL.

The rearrangement uses TRBV7-8 and TRBJ1-5; possible D gene TRBD1, 6 bases. V lost 6 bases and J 4 bases, leaving 16 bases between the germline ends. Germline loops: CDR1 SGHVS, CDR2 FQNEAQ. The CDR3 is 15 amino acids. The CDR3 spells CASRKQGRGNQPQHF. CDR3 nucleotides: TGTGCCAGCAGAAAACAGGGACGAGGGAATCAGCCCCAGCATTTT.

This clone appeared a few times. The V and J genes are TRBV6-1 and TRBJ1-1, with D possibly matching TRBD1 (5 bases). Germline V gene sequence: CDR1 MNHNS, CDR2 SASEGT. CDR3 length: 11 amino acids. Trimming stripped 6 bases from V and 3 bases from J, with 5 bases between. CDR3 in DNA: TGTGCCAGCAGAGGGGACACTGAAGCTTTCTTT. It yields the protein CASRGDTEAFF.

The chain combines TRBV7-2 with TRBJ2-4; D might be TRBD2 (5 bases). Looked up from germline, CDR1 is SGHTA and CDR2 is FQGNSA. The CDR3 has 14 amino acids. The V end lost 0 bases, the J end lost 8 bases, and 11 bases lay between the germline ends. The CDR3 region is CASSLAYGVDIQYF. The DNA of the CDR3 is TGTGCCAGCAGCTTAGCCTACGGGGTTGACATTCAGTACTTC. The variable domain in full, completed from reference TRBV7-2 and TRBJ2-4, reads GAGVSQSPSNKVTEKGKDVELRCDPISGHTALYWYRQSLGQGLEFLIYFQGNSAPDKSGLPSDRFSAERTGGSVSTLTIQRTQQEDSAVYLCASSLAYGVDIQYFGAGTRLSVL.

The chain uses TRBV11-3 and TRBJ1-5, with unresolved D. Germline CDR1 and CDR2: SGHNT and YENEEA. This CDR3 has 13 residues. With 3 bases removed from V and 3 bases from J, the gap between germline ends came to 6 bases. In nucleotides, the CDR3 is TGTGCCAGCAGCTTGAGAAACAATCAGCCCCAGCATTTT. Protein: CASSLRNNQPQHF. The full variable domain, with the rest looked up from reference TRBV11-3 and TRBJ1-5, is EAGVVQSPRYKIIEKKQPVAFWCNPISGHNTLYWYLQNLGQGPELLIRYENEEAVDDSQLPKDRFSAERLKGVDSTLKIQPAELGDSAVYLCASSLRNNQPQHFGDGTRLSIL.

The chain uses TRBV27 and TRBJ1-4; 12 bases line up with TRBD1. Germline-derived CDR1 and CDR2 are MNHEY and SMNVEV (reference sequence). Trimming took 4 bases from V and 4 from J; bases not matched to a gene: 16. This CDR3 comprises 20 residues. CDR3 DNA sequence: TGTGCCAGCAGTTCCCCCCGTCCCGGGACAGGGGGCTGGGGTAATGAAAAACTGTTTTTT. This gives the protein CASSSPRPGTGGWGNEKLFF.

The chain has TRBV7-9 and TRBJ2-7; D gene ambiguous. From germline, CDR1 is SEHNR and CDR2 FQNEAQ (reference sequence). The germline V and J ends were trimmed by 8 bases and 6 bases, with 11 bases remaining between them. The CDR3 spans 11 residues. In DNA form, the CDR3 reads TGTGCCAGCCCGAATTTTTCCGAGCAGTACTTC. It encodes CASPNFSEQYF.

The table lists this clone with a count of one. This sequence joins TRBV29-1 and TRBJ2-1, with 7 positions matching TRBD2. CDR3 size: 18 residues. Germline V lookup: CDR1 SQVTM, CDR2 ANQGSEA. J gave up 2 bases and V 0 bases, and 13 bases lay outside the gene matches. CDR3 sequence reads: CSVEDIAGLVLTYNEQFF. CDR3 nucleotide sequence: TGCAGCGTTGAAGATATCGCCGGACTAGTCCTAACCTACAATGAGCAGTTCTTC.

The chain has TRBV12-5 and TRBJ1-1; D is unclear. The CDR3 runs 13 residues. Trimming removed 1 base from V and 3 bases from J, with 6 bases in between. Germline CDR1 and CDR2: LGHNT and FRNRAP. CDR3 nucleotides: TGTGCTAGTGGTTTGGACAGTCACACTGAAGCTTTCTTT. Translating gives CASGLDSHTEAFF. Supplemented by reference TRBV12-5 and TRBJ1-1, the full variable domain reads DARVTQTPRHKVTEMGQEVTMRCQPILGHNTVFWYRQTMMQGLELLAYFRNRAPLDDSGMPKDRFSAEMPDATLATLKIQPSEPRDSAVYFCASGLDSHTEAFFGQGTRLTVV.